A single sample is the source of the 4 T cell receptor beta chains below, sequenced in a study of monozygotic twins with cystic fibrosis. Profiling relied on immunoSEQ multiplex PCR, and the TCRdb table lists in-frame clones only, not all of them. The table lists around 26,000 clones, approximately 96% of them singletons. Input material: blood. Source of these receptors: a girl aged 2 to 10 with cystic fibrosis.

The rearrangement joins TRBV2 to TRBJ2-7, with D tentatively TRBD1 or TRBD2 (5 bases each). V lost 6 bases and J 3 bases, leaving 12 bases between the germline ends. CDR1 is SNHLY, CDR2 FYNNEI, per germline. The CDR3 extends over 13 amino acids. In DNA, the CDR3 is TGTGCCAGCAGGTGGGACGCGTTCTACGAGCAGTACTTC. It yields the protein CASRWDAFYEQYF.

The chain combines TRBV5-4 with TRBJ2-2; D remains unclear. This CDR3 is 16 amino acids long. The germline V gene encodes CDR1 SGHNT and CDR2 YYREEE (reference sequence). V lost 0 bases and J lost 3, with 12 bases in between. CDR3 in DNA: TGTGCCAGCAGCTTGGAGGGATTACGGCACACCGGGGAGCTGTTTTTT. The encoded protein is CASSLEGLRHTGELFF.

The chain uses TRBV10-3 and TRBJ1-2; D might be TRBD1 (5 bases). Deletions cut 0 bases from V and 6 bases from J, with 14 bases between. This CDR3 is built from 15 residues. Germline V gene data show CDR1 as ENHRY and CDR2 as SYGVKD. CDR3 in DNA: TGTGCCATCAGTGAGTCGCCAGGGAGAGTGGATGGCTACACCTTC. Translation gives CAISESPGRVDGYTF.

The genes are TRBV27 and TRBJ2-3; D is perhaps TRBD1 or TRBD2 (5 bases each). The CDR3 has 15 residues. Germline V gene data show CDR1 as MNHEY and CDR2 as SMNVEV (reference sequence). The ends were cut back, 4 bases at V and 0 bases at J, with 11 bases in the middle. CDR3 DNA: TGTGCCAGCAGTTCGCCGGGACGGAGCACAGATACGCAGTATTTT. It translates to CASSSPGRSTDTQYF.